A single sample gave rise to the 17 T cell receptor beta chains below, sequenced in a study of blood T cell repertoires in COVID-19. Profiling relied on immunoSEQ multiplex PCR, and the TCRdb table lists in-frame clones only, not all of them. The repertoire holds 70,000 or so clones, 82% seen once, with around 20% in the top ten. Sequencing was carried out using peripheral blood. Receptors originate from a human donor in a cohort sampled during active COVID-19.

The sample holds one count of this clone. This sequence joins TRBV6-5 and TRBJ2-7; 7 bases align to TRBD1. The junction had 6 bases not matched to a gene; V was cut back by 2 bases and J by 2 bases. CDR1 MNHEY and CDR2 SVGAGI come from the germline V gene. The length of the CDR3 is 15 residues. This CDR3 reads CASSYIWQGAYEQYF. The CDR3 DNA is TGTGCCAGCAGTTACATTTGGCAGGGGGCCTACGAGCAGTACTTC.

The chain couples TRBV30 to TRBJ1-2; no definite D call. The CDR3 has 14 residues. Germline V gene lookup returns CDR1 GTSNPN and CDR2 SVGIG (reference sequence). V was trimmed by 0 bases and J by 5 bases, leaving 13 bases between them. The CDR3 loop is CAWSVKAGKYGYTF. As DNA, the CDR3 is TGTGCCTGGAGTGTAAAAGCGGGGAAGTATGGCTACACCTTC.

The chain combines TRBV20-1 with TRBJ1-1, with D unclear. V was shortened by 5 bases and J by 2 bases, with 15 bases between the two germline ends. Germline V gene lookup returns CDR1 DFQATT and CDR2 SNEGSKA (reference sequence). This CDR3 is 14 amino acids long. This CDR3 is CSARARVGNTEAFF. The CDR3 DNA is TGCAGTGCTCGTGCTCGGGTCGGAAACACTGAAGCTTTCTTT.

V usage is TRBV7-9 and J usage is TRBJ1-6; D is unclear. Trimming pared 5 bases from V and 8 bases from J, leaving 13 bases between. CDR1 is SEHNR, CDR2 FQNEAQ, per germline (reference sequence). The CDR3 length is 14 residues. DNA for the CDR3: TGTGCCAGCAGCCCGGTCTCAACAGATTCACCCCTCCACTTT. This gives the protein CASSPVSTDSPLHF.

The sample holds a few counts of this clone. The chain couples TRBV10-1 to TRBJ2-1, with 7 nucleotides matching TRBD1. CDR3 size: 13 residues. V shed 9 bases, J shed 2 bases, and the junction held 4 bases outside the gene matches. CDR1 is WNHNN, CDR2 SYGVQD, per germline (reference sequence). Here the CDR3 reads CARGTATYNEQFF. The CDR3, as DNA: TGCGCCAGGGGGACAGCTACCTACAATGAGCAGTTCTTC.

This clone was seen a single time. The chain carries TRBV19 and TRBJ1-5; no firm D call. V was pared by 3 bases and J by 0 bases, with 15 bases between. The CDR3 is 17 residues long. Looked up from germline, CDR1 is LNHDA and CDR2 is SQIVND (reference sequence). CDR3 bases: TGTGCCAGTAGTATGGACTCGGTAGAAGCTAGCAATCAGCCCCAGCATTTT. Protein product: CASSMDSVEASNQPQHF.

This chain's CDR3 is CASSWGTGGYEQYF. The CDR3 coding sequence is TGTGCCAGCAGCTGGGGGACAGGGGGCTACGAGCAGTACTTC. The chain is built from TRBV6-6 and TRBJ2-7, with TRBD1 matching 11 bases. This CDR3 has 14 amino acids. The V gene end was trimmed by 6 bases and the J gene end by 3 bases; junction bases not matched to a gene: 4. The germline V gene encodes CDR1 MNHNY and CDR2 SVGAGI (reference sequence).

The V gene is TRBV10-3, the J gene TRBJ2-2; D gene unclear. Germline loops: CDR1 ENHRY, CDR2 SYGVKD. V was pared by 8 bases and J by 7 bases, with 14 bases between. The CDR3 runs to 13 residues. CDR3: CAIESNTVGELFF. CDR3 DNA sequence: TGTGCCATCGAAAGTAATACGGTCGGGGAGCTGTTTTTT.

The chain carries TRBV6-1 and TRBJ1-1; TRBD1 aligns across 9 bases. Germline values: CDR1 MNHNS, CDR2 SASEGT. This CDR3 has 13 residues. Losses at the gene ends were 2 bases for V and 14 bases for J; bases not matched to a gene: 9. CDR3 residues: CASSERGTGRTFF. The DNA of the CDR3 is TGTGCCAGCAGTGAACGGGGGACAGGGAGAACCTTCTTT.

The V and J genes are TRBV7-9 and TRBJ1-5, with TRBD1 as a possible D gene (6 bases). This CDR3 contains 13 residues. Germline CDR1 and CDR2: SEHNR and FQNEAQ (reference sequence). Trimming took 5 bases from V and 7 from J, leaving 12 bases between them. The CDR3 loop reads CASSQGQFQPQHF. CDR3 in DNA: TGTGCCAGCAGCCAAGGACAGTTCCAGCCCCAGCATTTT.

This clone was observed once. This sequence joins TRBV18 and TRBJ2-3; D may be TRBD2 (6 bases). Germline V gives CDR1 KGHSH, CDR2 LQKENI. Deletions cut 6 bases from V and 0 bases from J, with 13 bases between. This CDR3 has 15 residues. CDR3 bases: TGTGCCAGCTCCCCGAGGACTACTAGCACAGATACGCAGTATTTT. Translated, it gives CASSPRTTSTDTQYF.

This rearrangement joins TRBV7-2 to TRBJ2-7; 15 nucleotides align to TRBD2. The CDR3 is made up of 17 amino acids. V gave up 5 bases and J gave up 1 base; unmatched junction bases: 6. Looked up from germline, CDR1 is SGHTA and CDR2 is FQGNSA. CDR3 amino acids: CASSRTSGGATSYEQYF. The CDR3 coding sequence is TGTGCCAGCAGCCGGACTAGCGGGGGGGCCACTTCCTACGAGCAGTACTTC.

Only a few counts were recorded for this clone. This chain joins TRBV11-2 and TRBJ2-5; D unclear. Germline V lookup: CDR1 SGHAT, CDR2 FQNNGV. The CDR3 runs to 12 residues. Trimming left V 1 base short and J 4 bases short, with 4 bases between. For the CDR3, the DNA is TGTGCCAGCAGCTTAGTCCGAGAGACCCAGTACTTC. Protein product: CASSLVRETQYF.

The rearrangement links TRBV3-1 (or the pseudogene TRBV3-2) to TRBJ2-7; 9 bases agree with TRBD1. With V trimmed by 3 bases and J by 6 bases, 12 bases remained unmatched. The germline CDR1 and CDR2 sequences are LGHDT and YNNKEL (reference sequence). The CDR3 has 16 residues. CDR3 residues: CASSQETGTGRSEQYF. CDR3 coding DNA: TGTGCCAGCAGCCAGGAGACCGGGACAGGGCGAAGCGAGCAGTACTTC.

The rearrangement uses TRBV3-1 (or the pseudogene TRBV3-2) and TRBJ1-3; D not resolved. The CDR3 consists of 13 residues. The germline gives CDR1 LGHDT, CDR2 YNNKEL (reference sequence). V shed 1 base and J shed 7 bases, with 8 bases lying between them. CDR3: CASSQGGDNTIYF. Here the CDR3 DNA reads TGTGCCAGCAGCCAAGGGGGAGATAACACCATATATTTT.

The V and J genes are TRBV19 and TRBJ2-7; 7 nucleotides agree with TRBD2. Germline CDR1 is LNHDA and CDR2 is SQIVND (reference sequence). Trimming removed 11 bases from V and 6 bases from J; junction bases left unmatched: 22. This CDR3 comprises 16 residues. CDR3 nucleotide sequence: TGTGCCCCAGTCCCCCCAGGACTAGTTGGCTCGCGCGAGCAGTACTTC. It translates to CAPVPPGLVGSREQYF.

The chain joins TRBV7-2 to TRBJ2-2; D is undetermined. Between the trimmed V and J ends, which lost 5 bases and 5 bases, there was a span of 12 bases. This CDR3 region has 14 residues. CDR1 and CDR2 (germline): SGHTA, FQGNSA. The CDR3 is CASSPRLETGELFF. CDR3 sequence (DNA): TGTGCCAGCAGCCCGAGACTTGAAACCGGGGAGCTGTTTTTT. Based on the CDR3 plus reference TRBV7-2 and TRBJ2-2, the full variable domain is GAGVSQSPSNKVTEKGKDVELRCDPISGHTALYWYRQSLGQGLEFLIYFQGNSAPDKSGLPSDRFSAERTGGSVSTLTIQRTQQEDSAVYLCASSPRLETGELFFGEGSRLTVL.